These T cell receptor beta chains were read from a single sample in a study of OX40 agonist ivuxolimab in advanced cancers. This table comes from immunoSEQ multiplex PCR, and its TCRdb copy is limited to in-frame clones, with some not included. Seen here are about 46,000 clones, 90% to 95% observed once, and the top ten hold approximately 5%. The sample was CD4+ or CD8+ T cells sorted from blood, taken in a trial of the OX40 agonist ivuxolimab. The receptors were sampled from an adult with an advanced solid tumor such as melanoma, head and neck, liver or kidney cancer. CDR3s include the opening cysteine and the closing phenylalanine or tryptophan. D genes are given only for firm matches. Size is omitted from some rows. Given values are once, few, many or a class for expanded clones.

CDR3aa	CDR3nt	abundance	len	j_gene	d_gene	v_gene
CSGKLSGVPYNEQFF	TGCAGCGGAAAACTCTCCGGGGTACCCTACAATGAGCAGTTCTTC	once	15	TRBJ2-1	.	TRBV29-1
CASSLDPSGSKNEQFF	TGTGCCAGCAGCTTAGACCCTAGCGGGAGTAAAAATGAGCAGTTCTTC	.	16	TRBJ2-1	TRBD2	TRBV7-9
CASSFRGATDTQYF	TGTGCCAGCAGTTTCAGGGGAGCCACAGATACGCAATATTTT	.	14	TRBJ2-3	.	TRBV28
CASSFGPDTQYF	TGTGCCAGCAGCTTTGGGCCAGATACGCAGTATTTT	.	12	TRBJ2-3	.	TRBV7-2
CASSMTAWGNTIYF	TGTGCCAGTAGTATGACCGCCTGGGGAAACACCATATATTTT	medium-sized	14	TRBJ1-3	.	TRBV19
CASEEWSGKIVGGGTYNEQFF	TGTGCCAGCGAAGAGTGGTCAGGGAAGATTGTTGGGGGAGGGACCTACAATGAGCAGTTCTTC	.	21	TRBJ2-1	TRBD2	TRBV28
CAGAVSGANVLTF	TGTGCCGGGGCAGTCTCTGGGGCCAACGTCCTGACTTTC	.	13	TRBJ2-6	.	TRBV6-1
CASRGGTGVAGELFF	TGTGCCAGCAGAGGGGGGACAGGGGTCGCCGGGGAGCTGTTTTTT	.	15	TRBJ2-2	TRBD1	TRBV7-9
CASNPGGGTNEKLFF	TGTGCCAGCAACCCCGGAGGGGGTACTAATGAAAAACTGTTTTTT	.	15	TRBJ1-4	.	TRBV27
CASTLNQGYTDTQYF	TGTGCCAGCACCCTGAACCAGGGATACACAGATACGCAGTATTTT	.	15	TRBJ2-3	.	TRBV28
CASSQGTTDTQYF	TGCGCCAGCAGCCAAGGGACAACAGATACGCAGTATTTT	.	13	TRBJ2-3	.	TRBV4-1
CASSPIKGRATEAFF	TGTGCCAGCAGCCCGATTAAGGGTAGGGCCACTGAAGCTTTCTTT	.	15	TRBJ1-1	.	TRBV7-9
CASSLAERGFGETQYF	TGCGCCAGCAGCTTGGCGGAGAGGGGGTTCGGGGAGACCCAGTACTTC	.	16	TRBJ2-5	.	TRBV5-1
CASRTDLIYGYTF	TGTGCCAGCCGGACGGACTTAATCTATGGCTACACCTTC	few	13	TRBJ1-2	.	TRBV7-9
CASSSLDPGGYTF	TGTGCCAGCAGCTCCCTAGACCCAGGGGGCTACACCTTC	.	13	TRBJ1-2	.	TRBV7-8
CASRPEGRTEAFF	TGCGCCAGCAGACCAGAAGGGCGCACTGAAGCTTTCTTT	few	13	TRBJ1-1	.	TRBV4-1
CASSLSETNEQFF	TGTGCCAGCAGCCTCTCGGAGACGAATGAGCAGTTCTTC	.	13	TRBJ2-1	.	TRBV7-3
CASSYSASPNTEAFF	TGTGCCAGCAGTTACTCGGCGTCACCGAACACTGAAGCTTTCTTT	.	15	TRBJ1-1	.	TRBV6-5
CASSRDPGSMNTEAFF	TGTGCCAGCAGTCGGGACCCCGGCAGTATGAACACTGAAGCTTTCTTT	.	16	TRBJ1-1	.	TRBV7-8
CASSFPGQQETQYF	TGTGCCAGCAGCTTCCCCGGACAGCAAGAGACCCAGTACTTC	.	14	TRBJ2-5	.	TRBV7-9
CASSQESGTYYEQYF	TGTGCCAGCAGCCAAGAGTCGGGGACGTACTACGAGCAGTACTTC	.	15	TRBJ2-7	.	TRBV14
CASSQDFGTRSYEQFF	TGCGCCAGCAGCCAAGATTTCGGGACTAGATCGTATGAGCAGTTCTTC	few	16	TRBJ2-1	TRBD2	TRBV4-1
CASSRASGMMYEQYF	TGCGCCAGCAGCCGGGCTAGCGGGATGATGTACGAGCAGTACTTC	once	15	TRBJ2-7	TRBD2	TRBV4-1
CASSLELAGVPDTQYF	TGCGCCAGCAGCTTGGAACTAGCGGGAGTGCCAGATACGCAGTATTTT	once	16	TRBJ2-3	TRBD2	TRBV5-1
CASSVSGEVYNEQFF	TGTGCCAGCAGTGTGAGCGGGGAGGTCTACAATGAGCAGTTCTTC	.	15	TRBJ2-1	TRBD2	TRBV6-5
CASSHDPWGDTNEKLFF	TGCGCCAGCAGCCACGATCCCTGGGGGGACACTAATGAAAAACTGTTTTTT	.	17	TRBJ1-4	.	TRBV4-1
CASSESGGGNNEQFF	TGTGCCAGCAGCGAGAGCGGGGGGGGTAACAATGAGCAGTTCTTC	.	15	TRBJ2-1	TRBD2	TRBV9
CACSGGITGELFF	TGTGCCTGTTCGGGGGGGATCACCGGGGAGCTGTTTTTT	.	13	TRBJ2-2	TRBD2	TRBV6-5
CASTRPPGAAGNTIYF	TGTGCCAGCACCCGACCCCCCGGGGCAGCGGGAAACACCATATATTTT	.	16	TRBJ1-3	.	TRBV7-9
CASSATGGRTDTQYF	TGTGCCAGCAGTGCCACAGGGGGAAGAACAGATACGCAGTATTTT	.	15	TRBJ2-3	TRBD1	TRBV27
CAKAGYTGELFF	TGTGCCAAAGCGGGATACACCGGGGAGCTGTTTTTT	.	12	TRBJ2-2	TRBD2	TRBV7-9
CASSLAGEQYF	TGTGCCAGCTCCCTCGCGGGCGAGCAGTACTTC	.	11	TRBJ2-7	.	TRBV5-4